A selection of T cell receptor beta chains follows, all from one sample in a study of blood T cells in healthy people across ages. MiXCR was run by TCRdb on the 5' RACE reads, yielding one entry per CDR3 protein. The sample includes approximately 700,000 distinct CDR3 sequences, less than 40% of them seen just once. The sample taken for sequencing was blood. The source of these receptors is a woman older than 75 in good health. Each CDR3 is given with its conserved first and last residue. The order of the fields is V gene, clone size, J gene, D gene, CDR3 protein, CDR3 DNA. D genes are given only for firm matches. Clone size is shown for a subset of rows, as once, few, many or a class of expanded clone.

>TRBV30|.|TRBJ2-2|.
CAWSSIGRTGERFF
TGTGCCTGGAGTTCGATAGGGCGGACCGGGGAGCGGTTTTTT
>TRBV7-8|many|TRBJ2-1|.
CASSLRERVLGGNEQFF
TGTGCCAGCAGCTTAAGGGAGCGGGTCCTAGGGGGCAATGAGCAGTTCTTC
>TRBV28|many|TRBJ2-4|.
CASKTRASREQYF
TGTGCCAGCAAGACCAGGGCGAGCCGGGAGCAGTACTTC
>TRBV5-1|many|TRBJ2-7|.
CASSQESAVDEQYF
TGCGCCAGCAGCCAAGAATCTGCGGTCGACGAGCAGTACTTC
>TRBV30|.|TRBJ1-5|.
CAWTPGRSNQPQHF
TGTGCCTGGACCCCAGGACGGAGCAATCAGCCCCAGCATTTT
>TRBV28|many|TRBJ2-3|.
CASRFRQGRGADTQYF
TGTGCCAGCAGATTCAGACAGGGTCGGGGGGCAGATACGCAGTATTTT
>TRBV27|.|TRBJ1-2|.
CASSSPGGANYGYTF
TGTGCCAGCAGTTCCCCGGGAGGGGCCAACTATGGCTACACCTTC
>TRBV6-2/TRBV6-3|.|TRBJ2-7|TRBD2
CASLRLAGDSSYEQYF
TGTGCCAGCCTCAGACTAGCGGGGGATAGCTCCTACGAGCAGTACTTC
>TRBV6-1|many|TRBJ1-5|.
CATDAWPQHF
TGTGCCACGGATGCGTGGCCCCAGCATTTT
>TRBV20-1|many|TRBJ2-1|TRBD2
CSAQRGRGGEQFF
TGCAGTGCTCAGCGGGGGCGTGGGGGTGAGCAGTTCTTC
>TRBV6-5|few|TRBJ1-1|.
CASGGGKAEAFF
TGTGCCAGCGGGGGAGGGAAGGCTGAAGCTTTCTTT
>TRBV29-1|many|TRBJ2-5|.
CSVGEGGRETQYF
TGCAGCGTGGGGGAGGGGGGGAGAGAGACCCAGTACTTC
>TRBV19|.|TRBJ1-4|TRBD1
CASMMTGANEKLFF
TGTGCCAGTATGATGACAGGGGCCAATGAAAAACTGTTTTTT
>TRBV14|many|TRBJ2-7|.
CASSQYSGSYEQYF
TGTGCCAGCAGCCAATATTCAGGATCCTACGAGCAGTACTTC
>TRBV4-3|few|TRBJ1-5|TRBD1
CASSQDINRGINQPQHF
TGCGCCAGCAGCCAAGATATTAACAGGGGTATCAATCAGCCCCAGCATTTT
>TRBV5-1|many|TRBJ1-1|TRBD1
CASSLGQGRGNTEAFF
TGCGCCAGCAGCTTGGGACAGGGTAGAGGGAACACTGAAGCTTTCTTT
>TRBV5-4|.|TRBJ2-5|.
CASSLGDGRGETQYF
TGTGCCAGCAGCTTGGGGGACGGACGGGGGGAGACCCAGTACTTC
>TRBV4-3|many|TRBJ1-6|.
CASSQEQGNNSPLHF
TGCGCCAGCAGCCAAGAACAGGGCAATAATTCACCCCTCCACTTT
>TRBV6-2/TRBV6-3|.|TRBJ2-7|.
CASTNPGGLDYEQYF
TGTGCCAGCACTAACCCAGGGGGGCTGGACTACGAGCAGTACTTC
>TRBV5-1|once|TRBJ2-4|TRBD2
CASSSASGENIQYF
TGCGCCAGCAGCTCCGCTAGCGGTGAAAACATTCAGTACTTC
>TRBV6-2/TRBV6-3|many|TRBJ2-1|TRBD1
CASRLDRGSYNEQFF
TGTGCCAGCAGGCTGGACAGGGGCTCCTACAATGAGCAGTTCTTC
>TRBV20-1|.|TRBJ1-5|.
CSASIGHMGYSNQPQHF
TGCAGTGCTAGCATAGGGCATATGGGTTATAGCAATCAGCCCCAGCATTTT
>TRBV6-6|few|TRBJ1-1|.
CASKNGPRGANTEAFF
TGTGCCAGCAAAAACGGTCCCAGGGGTGCAAACACTGAAGCTTTCTTT
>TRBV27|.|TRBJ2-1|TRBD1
CASSLSPGQGVEQFF
TGTGCCAGCAGTTTATCTCCGGGACAGGGGGTTGAGCAGTTCTTC
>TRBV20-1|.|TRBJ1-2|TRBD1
CSASGQGVPGYTF
TGCAGTGCTAGTGGGCAGGGGGTGCCTGGCTACACCTTC
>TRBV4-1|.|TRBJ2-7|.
CASSHASTYEQYF
TGCGCCAGCAGCCATGCTAGCACCTACGAGCAGTACTTC
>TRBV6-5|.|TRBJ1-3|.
CASSYSSQASGNTIYF
TGTGCCAGCAGTTACTCGAGCCAAGCCTCTGGAAACACCATATATTTT
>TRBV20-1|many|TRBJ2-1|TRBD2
CSARYRGGNEQFF
TGCAGTGCTAGGTACCGGGGGGGGAATGAGCAGTTCTTC
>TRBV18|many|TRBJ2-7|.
CASSTRGYEQYF
TGTGCCAGCTCAACCAGGGGCTACGAGCAGTACTTC
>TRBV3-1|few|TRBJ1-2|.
CASSQARLNYGYTF
TGTGCCAGCAGCCAAGCCAGACTAAACTATGGCTACACCTTC
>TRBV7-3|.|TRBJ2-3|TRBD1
CASSSVAGGGGDTQYF
TGTGCCAGCAGCTCGGTAGCAGGGGGCGGTGGGGATACGCAGTATTTT
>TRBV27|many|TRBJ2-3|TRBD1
CASSSNRGQGTDTQYF
TGTGCCAGCAGTTCCAACAGGGGGCAGGGCACAGATACGCAGTATTTT
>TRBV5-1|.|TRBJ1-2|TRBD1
CASSFHRQGDGYTF
TGCGCCAGCAGCTTTCATCGACAGGGGGATGGCTACACCTTC
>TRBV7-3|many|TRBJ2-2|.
CASSLAGGPTGELFF
TGTGCCAGCAGCTTAGCTGGCGGTCCAACCGGGGAGCTGTTTTTT
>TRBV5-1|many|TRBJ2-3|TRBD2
CASSLEVAGAVKDTQYF
TGCGCCAGCAGCTTGGAGGTAGCGGGGGCCGTCAAAGATACGCAGTATTTT
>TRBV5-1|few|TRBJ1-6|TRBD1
CASSLDRGDNPLHF
TGCGCCAGCAGCTTGGACAGGGGGGATAATCCCCTCCACTTT
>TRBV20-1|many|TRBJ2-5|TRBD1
CSARGTGGQETQYF
TGCAGTGCTAGAGGGACAGGGGGCCAAGAGACCCAGTACTTC
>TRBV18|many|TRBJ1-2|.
CASSPEMGGYTF
TGTGCCAGCTCGCCAGAGATGGGGGGCTACACCTTC
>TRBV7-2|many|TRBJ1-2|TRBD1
CASSLDRGPNYGYTF
TGTGCCAGCAGCCTTGACAGGGGGCCTAACTATGGCTACACCTTC
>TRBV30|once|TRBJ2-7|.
CAWSASGPYEQYF
TGTGCCTGGAGTGCCTCGGGCCCCTACGAGCAGTACTTC
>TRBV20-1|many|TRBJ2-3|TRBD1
CSAILGQGADTQYF
TGCAGTGCTATCCTAGGACAGGGTGCAGATACGCAGTATTTT
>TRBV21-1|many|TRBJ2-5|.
CASSKEGSQETQYF
TGTGCCAGCAGCAAAGAGGGCAGCCAAGAGACCCAGTACTTC
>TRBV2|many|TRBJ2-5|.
CASSEALRGCQYF
TGTGCCAGCAGTGAAGCGCTTCGGGGGTGTCAGTACTTC
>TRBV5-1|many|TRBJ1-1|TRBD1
CASSLAQGQGYTEAFF
TGCGCCAGCAGCTTGGCCCAGGGACAGGGCTACACTGAAGCTTTCTTT
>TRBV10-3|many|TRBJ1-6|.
CATGSGNSPLHF
TGTGCCACCGGGTCTGGGAATTCACCCCTCCACTTT
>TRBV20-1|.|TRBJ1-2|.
CSAEGRTYGYTF
TGCAGTGCGGAGGGACGGACCTATGGCTACACCTTC
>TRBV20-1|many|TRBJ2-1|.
CSATEDNRPYNEQFF
TGCAGTGCTACGGAGGACAATAGACCCTACAATGAGCAGTTCTTC
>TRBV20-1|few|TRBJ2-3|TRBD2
CSAQGLAGGRVTDTQYF
TGCAGTGCTCAGGGACTAGCGGGAGGGCGGGTCACAGATACGCAGTATTTT
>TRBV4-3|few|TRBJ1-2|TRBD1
CASSQDPLDRGLGDGYTF
TGCGCCAGCAGCCAAGATCCCCTAGACAGGGGGCTGGGGGATGGCTACACCTTC
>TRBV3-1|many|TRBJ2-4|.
CASSQDMLAKNIQYF
TGTGCCAGCAGCCAAGACATGCTAGCCAAAAACATTCAGTACTTC
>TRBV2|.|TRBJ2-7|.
CASSEPGAPTYEQYF
TGTGCCAGCAGTGAGCCGGGGGCACCTACCTACGAGCAGTACTTC
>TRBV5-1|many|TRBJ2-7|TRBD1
CASSQMTGSYEQYF
TGCGCCAGCTCCCAGATGACAGGGTCCTACGAGCAGTACTTC
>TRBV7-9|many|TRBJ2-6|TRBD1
CASSLWTGGSGANVLTF
TGTGCCAGCAGCTTATGGACAGGGGGCTCTGGGGCCAACGTCCTGACTTTC
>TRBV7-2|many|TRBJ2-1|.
CASSFGRNEQFF
TGTGCCAGCAGCTTTGGGCGGAATGAGCAGTTCTTC
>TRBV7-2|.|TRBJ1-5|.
CASSASPNQPQHF
TGTGCCAGCAGCGCCTCCCCCAATCAGCCCCAGCATTTT